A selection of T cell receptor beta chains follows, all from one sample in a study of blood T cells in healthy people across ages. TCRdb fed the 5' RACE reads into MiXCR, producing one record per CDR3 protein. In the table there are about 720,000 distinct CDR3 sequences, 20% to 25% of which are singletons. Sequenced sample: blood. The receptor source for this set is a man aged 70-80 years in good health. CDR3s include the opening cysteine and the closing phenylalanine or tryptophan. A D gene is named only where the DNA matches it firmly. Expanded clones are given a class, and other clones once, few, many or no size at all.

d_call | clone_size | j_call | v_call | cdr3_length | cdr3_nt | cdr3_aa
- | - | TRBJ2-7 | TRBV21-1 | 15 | TGTGCCAGCAGCAGAGACAGGGCCCTCTCCTACGAGCAGTACTTC | CASSRDRALSYEQYF
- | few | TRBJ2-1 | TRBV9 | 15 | TGTGCCAGCAGCGTAGAGCCAGCTCCCTACAATGAGCAGTTCTTC | CASSVEPAPYNEQFF
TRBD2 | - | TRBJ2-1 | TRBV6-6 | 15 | TGTGCCAGCAGGGTAGCGGGAGGGCCAGAATCGGATACGTTCTTC | CASRVAGGPESDTFF
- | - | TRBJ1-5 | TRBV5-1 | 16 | TGCGCCAGCAGCTTGGTCCCGGGATTAGGCAATCAGCCCCAGCATTTT | CASSLVPGLGNQPQHF
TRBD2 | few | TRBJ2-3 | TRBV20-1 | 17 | TGCAGTGCTAGAGTCGTGACGGGGGGGCCGGTCACAGATACGCAGTATTTT | CSARVVTGGPVTDTQYF
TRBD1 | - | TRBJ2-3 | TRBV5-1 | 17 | TGCGCCAGCAGCCCGGGGATACAGGGGGATGGAGCAGATACGCAGTATTTT | CASSPGIQGDGADTQYF
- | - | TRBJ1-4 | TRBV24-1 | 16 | TGTGCCACCAGTGATCCCCAGACAGGAGGGCGAGAAAAACTGTTTTTT | CATSDPQTGGREKLFF
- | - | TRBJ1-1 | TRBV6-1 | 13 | TGTGCCAGCAGTGCCAACAGGGACACTGAAGCTTTCTTT | CASSANRDTEAFF
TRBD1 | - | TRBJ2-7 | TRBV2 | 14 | TGTGCCAGCAGTCCGGACAGGGCCCCTCACGAGCAGTACTTC | CASSPDRAPHEQYF
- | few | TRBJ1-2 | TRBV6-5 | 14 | TGTGCCAGCAGAGCCGGGGCGCACGGCTATGGCTACACCTTC | CASRAGAHGYGYTF
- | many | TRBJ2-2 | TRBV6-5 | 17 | TGTGCCAGCAGTCGTACCCACTATTCGGGGAAGTCGGGGGAGCTGTTTTTT | CASSRTHYSGKSGELFF